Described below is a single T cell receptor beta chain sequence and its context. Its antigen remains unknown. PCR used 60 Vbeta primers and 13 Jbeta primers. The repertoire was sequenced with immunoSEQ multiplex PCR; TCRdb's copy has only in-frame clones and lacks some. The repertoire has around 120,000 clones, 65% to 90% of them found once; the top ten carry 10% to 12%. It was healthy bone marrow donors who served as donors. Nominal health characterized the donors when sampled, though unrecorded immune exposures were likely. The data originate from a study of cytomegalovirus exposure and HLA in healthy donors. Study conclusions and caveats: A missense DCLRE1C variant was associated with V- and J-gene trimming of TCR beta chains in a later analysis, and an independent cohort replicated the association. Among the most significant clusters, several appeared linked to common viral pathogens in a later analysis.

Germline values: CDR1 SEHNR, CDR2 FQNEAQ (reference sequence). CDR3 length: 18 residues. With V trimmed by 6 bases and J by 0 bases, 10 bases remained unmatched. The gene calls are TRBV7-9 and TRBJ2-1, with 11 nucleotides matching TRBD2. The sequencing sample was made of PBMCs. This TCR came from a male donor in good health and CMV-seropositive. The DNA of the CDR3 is TGTGCCAGCAGACCGGGACTAGCGGCCCTGAGCTCCTACAATGAGCAGTTCTTC. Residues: CASRPGLAALSSYNEQFF.